This is a list of T cell receptor beta chains from one sample in a study of T cell repertoires in cytomegalovirus infection. In TCRdb, the reads were re-called with MiXCR into one record per CDR3 protein. The profile covers 300,000 or so distinct CDR3 sequences, with roughly a quarter appearing a single time and 14% taken by the ten largest. Specimen: PBMCs. These receptors were collected from a human donor in good health (CMV status not recorded). Some clones in this sample may be carry-over from other donors' samples. Each CDR3 is given without its conserved first and last residue. A D gene is named only where the DNA matches it firmly.

v_gene	len	d_gene	j_gene	CDR3aa
TRBV11-2	14	TRBD2	TRBJ2-2	ASIPVLAGNTGELF
TRBV18	13	-	TRBJ2-5	ASSPPSGAGETQY
TRBV29-1	10	-	TRBJ2-5	SASILLGTQY
TRBV7-3	13	TRBD1	TRBJ1-1	ASSPRQGAMAEAF
TRBV12-3/TRBV12-4	12	-	TRBJ2-5	ASTLGRGLETQY
TRBV2	12	-	TRBJ1-3	ASSVPSSGNTIY
TRBV7-2	16	TRBD1	TRBJ2-7	ASSLRGLGQASTYEQY
TRBV20-1	13	TRBD2	TRBJ2-1	SASLIAGGPIEQF
TRBV6-1	13	-	TRBJ2-7	ASRPAGQDTYEQY
TRBV7-2	14	TRBD2	TRBJ2-5	ASSLGGRLGLETQY
TRBV14	13	TRBD2	TRBJ2-5	ASSLFTREAETQY
TRBV10-3	13	-	TRBJ2-1	ATPPTRVWYNEQF
TRBV28	9	-	TRBJ2-7	ASRTPATQY
TRBV7-2	11	-	TRBJ1-2	ASSLRQDYGYT
TRBV11-3	16	TRBD1	TRBJ2-1	ASSLVMLSGQGDNEQF
TRBV20-1	15	TRBD2	TRBJ2-1	SARALRGTTFYNEQF
TRBV2	14	-	TRBJ2-2	ASREELRLGAGELF
TRBV7-6	12	TRBD1	TRBJ2-3	ASSKGQNTDTQY
TRBV29-1	11	TRBD1	TRBJ1-1	SVGARGQDEAF
TRBV20-1	13	-	TRBJ1-2	SARDLRDTNYGYT
TRBV12-3/TRBV12-4	11	TRBD1	TRBJ1-1	ASSSTGGSEAF
TRBV20-1	11	-	TRBJ2-7	SARAGTSYEQY
TRBV6-2/TRBV6-3	12	-	TRBJ1-1	ASRGSVTNTEAF
TRBV7-3	13	-	TRBJ2-1	ASSFEGGGPGEQF
TRBV7-2	15	-	TRBJ2-1	ASSFISLGLGGNEQF
TRBV30	13	-	TRBJ2-1	AWSRDSESYNEQF
TRBV6-2/TRBV6-3	13	TRBD1	TRBJ2-5	ASSWGQGHQETQY
TRBV28	13	TRBD1	TRBJ1-4	ASSPGTVYNEKLF
TRBV2	11	-	TRBJ2-5	ASTFGTGETQY
TRBV12-3/TRBV12-4	11	-	TRBJ1-6	ASSPGTNSPLH